This TCR beta chain was profiled in a study of T cell changes during pregnancy in multiple sclerosis. Clones were read by immunoSEQ multiplex PCR, and TCRdb kept only the in-frame ones, dropping some. The sample consists of about 75,000 clones, 90% to 95% of them appearing once. This CDR3 comprises 13 residues. V was clipped by 5 bases and J by 3 bases, with 10 bases between them. The germline V gene encodes CDR1 SGHAT and CDR2 FQNNGV. The receptor's source is a female donor with multiple sclerosis, enrolled in a pregnancy study. The chain recombines TRBV11-2 with TRBJ1-2; no clear D. The sequencing here drew on CD4+ T cells from peripheral blood mononuclear cells, taken after pregnancy. The CDR3 region is CASSPEVDYGYTF. The CDR3 DNA follows: TGTGCCAGCAGCCCGGAGGTTGACTATGGCTACACCTTC.